The 10 T cell receptor beta chains below come from one sample, sequenced in a study of cytomegalovirus exposure and HLA in healthy donors. PCR used 60 Vbeta primers and 13 Jbeta primers. Clones were read by immunoSEQ multiplex PCR, and TCRdb kept only the in-frame ones, dropping some. This table has around 300,000 clones, roughly 70% appearing once. The specimen was PBMCs. Every receptor here comes from a female donor in good health and CMV-seronegative.

This clone was seen a handful of times. The V gene is TRBV30, the J gene TRBJ1-1, with no clear D. This CDR3 is 14 amino acids long. The germline gives CDR1 GTSNPN, CDR2 SVGIG (reference sequence). V was cut by 3 bases and J by 4 bases, with 15 bases left in between. CDR3 region: CAWRGGPWTTEAFF. The DNA for the CDR3 is TGTGCCTGGAGGGGAGGTCCGTGGACCACTGAAGCTTTCTTT. The full variable domain, in which reference TRBV30 and TRBJ1-1 provide the parts outside the CDR3, is SQTIHQWPATLVQPVGSPLSLECTVEGTSNPNLYWYRQAAGRGLQLLFYSVGIGQISSEVPQNLSASRPQDRQFILSSKKLLLSDSGFYLCAWRGGPWTTEAFFGQGTRLTVV.

The V call is TRBV21-1, the J call TRBJ2-2; the table's D gene call, TRBD2, was not cross checked with the DNA. TRBV21-1 has pseudogene status. CDR3 length equals 15 residues. The DNA for the CDR3 is TGTGCCACCCTCACTAGCGGGATGGTCTCCGGGGAGCTGTTTTTT. It yields the protein CATLTSGMVSGELFF.

The CDR3 is CASSGSLGRETQYF. The CDR3 nucleotides are TGTGCCAGCAGCGGATCACTAGGGCGGGAGACCCAGTACTTC. The rearrangement joins TRBV5-4 to TRBJ2-5, with D possibly matching TRBD2 (5 bases). The length of the CDR3 is 14 residues. Trimming pared 4 bases from V and 5 bases from J, leaving 15 bases between. Per germline, CDR1 SGHNT and CDR2 YYREEE (reference sequence).

V is TRBV6-5 and J is TRBJ2-1; 9 bases agree with TRBD2. The V gene's germline CDR1 is MNHEY and CDR2 SVGAGI. The length of the CDR3 is 15 residues. V was pared by 0 bases and J by 8 bases, with 5 bases of the junction left unmatched. The CDR3 nucleotides are TGTGCCAGCAGTTACTCGGGTAGCGGGAGCTATGAGCAGTTCTTC. It specifies CASSYSGSGSYEQFF.

The chain employs TRBV2 and TRBJ1-1; D is unclear. V lost 3 bases to trimming and J lost 0 bases, with 5 bases between them. CDR1 is SNHLY, CDR2 FYNNEI, per germline. The CDR3 covers 13 residues. In DNA form, the CDR3 reads TGTGCCAGCAGTGAGGGAGTGAACACTGAAGCTTTCTTT. Protein sequence: CASSEGVNTEAFF.

The chain uses TRBV29-1 and TRBJ2-3, with 7 bases matching TRBD1. CDR1 is SQVTM, CDR2 ANQGSEA, per germline. The CDR3 length is 13 residues. The V and J ends lost 5 bases and 2 bases, in that order; junction bases with no gene match: 4. CDR3 sequence reads: CSVSGTVTDTQYF. The CDR3 nucleotides read TGCAGCGTTTCCGGGACAGTCACAGATACGCAGTATTTT.

As regards this clone: The sample carries other DNA sequences with the same CDR3. The chain has TRBV6-1 and TRBJ2-5; 7 bases align to TRBD1. The CDR3 sequence is 13 residues long. Germline V gene lookup returns CDR1 MNHNS and CDR2 SASEGT. After removal of 6 bases from V and 4 bases from J, the junction contained 5 bases not matched to a gene. DNA of the CDR3: TGTGCCAGCAGGAGACAGGGATCAGAGACCCAGTACTTC. Protein: CASRRQGSETQYF.

With respect to this clone: Other DNA sequences in this sample translate to the same CDR3. The J gene is TRBJ2-7, the V gene TRBV7-9, with a possible D match to TRBD2 (6 bases). Trimming took off 2 bases at V and 2 bases at J, with 10 bases between the two ends. The CDR3 covers 14 residues. Looked up from germline, CDR1 is SEHNR and CDR2 is FQNEAQ (reference sequence). CDR3 loop: CASSLSGEAYEQYF. CDR3 DNA: TGTGCCAGCAGCTTATCGGGGGAGGCCTACGAGCAGTACTTC.

This chain uses TRBV11-2 with TRBJ1-2; unclear D gene. Germline V gives CDR1 SGHAT, CDR2 FQNNGV. The CDR3 consists of 16 residues. The V end lost 0 bases, the J end lost 4 bases, and 15 bases lay between the germline ends. CDR3 bases: TGTGCCAGCAGCTTAGACCCCCGTGGGCTGGGCTATGGCTACACCTTC. This translates into CASSLDPRGLGYGYTF.

CDR3 nucleotides: TGTGCCAGCAGTTCGGGATTAAATGAGCAGTACTTC. Its protein is CASSSGLNEQYF. The chain uses TRBV28 and TRBJ2-7; tentatively, D is TRBD2 (5 bases). Germline values: CDR1 MDHEN, CDR2 SYDVKM. The CDR3 loop spans 12 amino acids. V lost 4 bases and J 7 bases, leaving 11 bases between the germline ends.